This T cell receptor beta chain was recorded in a study of blood T cells in healthy people across ages. This clonotype was seen a handful of times. The draw of peripheral blood yielded 8.5 to 10 milliliters from each donor. Samples each yielded at least 5 micrograms of total RNA. V lost 5 bases and J lost 7, with 20 bases in between. The V gene's germline CDR1 is LGHDT and CDR2 YNNKEL (reference sequence). The CDR3 covers 16 residues. Primed by a sample-barcoded 5' primer and a J-beta primer mix, a second PCR proceeded for about 7 to 11 cycles. Every molecule of cDNA carried a tag from a template-switch adaptor with 12 random nucleotides. TCRdb reprocessed the 5' RACE reads with MiXCR, giving one entry per CDR3 protein. The table shows about 1.7 million distinct CDR3 sequences, with approximately 28% occurring only once.

The chain joins TRBV3-1 to TRBJ1-4; D possibly corresponds to TRBD1 (5 bases). Material for sequencing was blood. This TCR was recovered from a woman in her 30s in good health. The CDR3 DNA follows: TGTGCCAGCAGCGAAACGATCACGGACACCCCTGAAAAACTGTTTTTT. Translated: CASSETITDTPEKLFF.